This is a list of T cell receptor beta chains from one sample in a study of cytomegalovirus exposure and HLA in healthy donors. TCRdb's table, derived via immunoSEQ multiplex PCR, lists solely in-frame clones and lacks some. The data show under 250,000 clones, over 70% seen once. The sequenced sample consisted of PBMCs. These TCRs come from a woman aged 60-70 years in good health and CMV-seropositive. Each CDR3 is given with its conserved first and last residue. The D gene is left open where the match is weak. Expanded clones get a size class; other rows say once, few or many, or leave the size out.

>TRBJ1-2|TRBV5-1|TRBD1|NA
TGCGCCAGCAGCTACACCACAGGGGGCATCTATGGCTACACCTTC
CASSYTTGGIYGYTF
>TRBJ1-2|TRBV28|TRBD1|NA
TGTGCCAGCAGTTTAGACAGGGTCGGGGGCTACACCTTC
CASSLDRVGGYTF
>TRBJ2-5|TRBV7-9|TRBD2|NA
TGTGCCAGCAGCCCCCTCCAGCGGGAGGGGACCCAGTACTTC
CASSPLQREGTQYF
>TRBJ2-7|TRBV27|NA|NA
TGTGCCAGCAGTCGGGGTCGGGGAGACGAGCAGTACTTC
CASSRGRGDEQYF
>TRBJ2-1|TRBV25-1|TRBD2|NA
TGTGCCAGCAGTGAAACTAGCGGTGATAATGAGCAGTTCTTC
CASSETSGDNEQFF
>TRBJ2-3|TRBV10-2|NA|once
TGCGCCAGCAGTGATCCAACTTCGGATACGCAGTATTTT
CASSDPTSDTQYF
>TRBJ2-7|TRBV27|NA|NA
TGTGCCAGCAGTACCCGGAGGGCTAGCTACGAGCAGTACTTC
CASSTRRASYEQYF
>TRBJ2-5|TRBV11-3|TRBD2|NA
TGTGCCAGCAGCTTAGGCGGTAGCGGGCAAGAGACCCAGTACTTC
CASSLGGSGQETQYF
>TRBJ2-7|TRBV12-2|NA|NA
TGTGCAAGTCGCCCACTAGCGGGACGTTCCTACGAGCAGTACTTC
CASRPLAGRSYEQYF
>TRBJ1-4|TRBV23-1|NA|NA
TGCGCCAGCAGTCAATTCTGGGCTGCAACTAATGAAAAACTGTTTTTT
CASSQFWAATNEKLFF
>TRBJ1-1|TRBV5-4|NA|NA
TGTGCCAGCAGCTACAGGGAGAACACTGAAGCTTTCTTT
CASSYRENTEAFF
>TRBJ1-1|TRBV5-6|NA|NA
TGTGCCAGCAGCCCCCTAGTGGGCACTGAAGCTTTCTTT
CASSPLVGTEAFF
>TRBJ2-3|TRBV2|TRBD2|NA
TGTGCCAGCACTATCAGCGGGAGTTCGGATACGCAGTATTTT
CASTISGSSDTQYF
>TRBJ2-4|TRBV5-1|NA|NA
TGCGCCAGCAGCCCTACAGAGATCTTAGCCAAAAACATTCAGTACTTC
CASSPTEILAKNIQYF
>TRBJ1-3|TRBV5-1|TRBD1|NA
TGCGCCAGCAGCTTGGGTCCGGGACAGACCTCTGGAAACACCATATATTTT
CASSLGPGQTSGNTIYF
>TRBJ2-4|TRBV6-5|TRBD2|few
TGTGCCAGCGCGCCCTTAGCGGGGGCCCTGCACATTCAGTACTTC
CASAPLAGALHIQYF
>TRBJ2-1|TRBV6-4|NA|few
TGTGCCAGCAGTGTAGACGGGAGACCCTACAATGAGCAGTTCTTC
CASSVDGRPYNEQFF
>TRBJ2-7|TRBV18|NA|NA
TGTGCCAGCTCACCGGACAGTTTTATGTACGAGCAGTACTTC
CASSPDSFMYEQYF
>TRBJ2-3|TRBV7-3|NA|NA
TGTGCCAGCAGCTCACAGAGCACAGATACGCAGTATTTT
CASSSQSTDTQYF
>TRBJ2-1|TRBV5-1|NA|NA
TGCGCCAGCAGCTTGGGCTCTAGCGTAACTGAACAGTTCTTC
CASSLGSSVTEQFF
>TRBJ1-2|TRBV10-3|TRBD1|NA
TGTGCCATCAACAACAGGGGGCGCGACTATGGCTACACCTTC
CAINNRGRDYGYTF
>TRBJ2-5|TRBV5-1|NA|NA
TGCGCCAGCAGCGGGAGCCGTCAAGAGACCCAGTACTTC
CASSGSRQETQYF
>TRBJ2-7|TRBV2|NA|NA
TGTGCCAGCAGTGGACGGGGGTGGCTAGCTCAGTACTTC
CASSGRGWLAQYF
>TRBJ2-7|TRBV9|TRBD2|NA
TGTGCCAGCAGCGTGATATTCTGGGGGGGGGAGCAGTACTTC
CASSVIFWGGEQYF
>TRBJ2-7|TRBV7-8|NA|NA
TGTGCCAGCAGCACAGTGGGGGAGGAGTCCTACGAGCAGTACTTC
CASSTVGEESYEQYF
>TRBJ1-2|TRBV5-6|NA|NA
TGTGCCAGCAGCCGGAGACCCGCGGCAGTTTTTCCCTTC
CASSRRPAAVFPF
>TRBJ2-7|TRBV11-1|NA|few
TGTGCCAGCAGCTTAGGAGGACAGTCCTACGAGCAGTACTTC
CASSLGGQSYEQYF
>TRBJ2-1|TRBV5-1|NA|once
TGCGCCAGCAGCTTGGAGGGGGGGCCCTTTACCTACAATGAGCAGTTCTTC
CASSLEGGPFTYNEQFF
>TRBJ2-5|TRBV11-3|NA|once
TGTGCCAGCAGCTTAGGCGCCACAGAGACCCAGTACTTC
CASSLGATETQYF
>TRBJ2-7|TRBV2|NA|NA
TGTGCCAGCAGTGTCTCCAGGGGCAGCTCCTACGAGCAGTACTTC
CASSVSRGSSYEQYF
>TRBJ2-7|TRBV13|TRBD2|NA
TGTGCCAGCAGCCCCCACGGGGGGGGAGACTACGAGCAGTACTTC
CASSPHGGGDYEQYF
>TRBJ1-1|TRBV12-5|TRBD1|NA
TGTGCTAGTGGTGCTCCAGGGGGCACTGAAGCTTTCTTT
CASGAPGGTEAFF
>TRBJ2-1|TRBV28|TRBD2|NA
TGTGCCAGCAGTTCCCCTTTTAGCGGGAGGGCCTACAATGAGCAGTTCTTC
CASSSPFSGRAYNEQFF
>TRBJ1-5|TRBV10-2|NA|few
TGCGCCAGCAGTGAAGCAGGGGTCGGTCAGCCCCAGCATTTT
CASSEAGVGQPQHF
>TRBJ1-4|TRBV30|NA|NA
TGTGCCTGGAGTGTACTAGGCTCCAGGGAAAAACTGTTTTTT
CAWSVLGSREKLFF
>TRBJ1-1|TRBV28|NA|NA
TGTGCCAGCAGTTTTAACAAGGGGTTGATGAACACTGAAGCTTTCTTT
CASSFNKGLMNTEAFF
>TRBJ2-7|TRBV11-2|NA|NA
TGTGCCAGCAGCTCCCTCAGGCCTGACGAGCAGTACTTC
CASSSLRPDEQYF
>TRBJ2-5|TRBV5-4|NA|NA
TGTGCCAGCAGCGTCACAGGGCCAGGAGAGACCCAGTACTTC
CASSVTGPGETQYF
>TRBJ1-2|TRBV11-2|NA|NA
TGTGCCAGCAGCTTAGAGGGACCCCGAGGGACTAATGGCTACACCTTC
CASSLEGPRGTNGYTF
>TRBJ2-3|TRBV28|NA|NA
TGTGCCAGCAGCCCACTGGGAGCCGAAGATACGCAGTATTTT
CASSPLGAEDTQYF
>TRBJ2-5|TRBV18|NA|NA
TGTGCCAGCTCACGAAACTCGCAAGAGACCCAGTACTTC
CASSRNSQETQYF
>TRBJ1-2|TRBV5-4|NA|few
TGTGCCAGCAGCAAAGGAGGGGTTGGCTATGGCTACACCTTC
CASSKGGVGYGYTF
>TRBJ2-5|TRBV5-1|NA|NA
TGCGCCAGCAGCTTGACCGTGGGACTTCAACAAGAGACCCAGTACTTC
CASSLTVGLQQETQYF
>TRBJ1-1|TRBV7-6|TRBD1|few
TGTGCCAGCAGCCCCCGGACAGGTATGAAGACTGAAGCTTTCTTT
CASSPRTGMKTEAFF
>TRBJ1-4|TRBV5-1|NA|NA
TGCGCCAGCAGCTTGCGTGCAACTAATGAAAAACTGTTTTTT
CASSLRATNEKLFF
>TRBJ2-3|TRBV6-1|NA|few
TGTGCCAGCAGTGAAGAGGGACTGTTGGGGGATACGCAGTATTTT
CASSEEGLLGDTQYF
>TRBJ2-1|TRBV20-1|NA|NA
TGCAGTGCTACAGGGGTGGATGAGCAGTTCTTC
CSATGVDEQFF
>TRBJ2-2|TRBV7-2|TRBD1|few
TGTGCCAGCAGCTTTCCGGGACAGGGATTTTTGGGGGAGCTGTTTTTT
CASSFPGQGFLGELFF
>TRBJ2-4|TRBV19|NA|NA
TGTGCCAGTACTAGTCAAGACATTCAGTACTTC
CASTSQDIQYF
>TRBJ2-7|TRBV30|TRBD2|NA
TGTGCCTGGAGTACCGGGGGGACCTACGAGCAGTACTTC
CAWSTGGTYEQYF
>TRBJ2-1|TRBV7-2|NA|NA
TGTGCCAGCAGCTTACGGGACTGGATCAATGAGCAGTTCTTC
CASSLRDWINEQFF
>TRBJ1-5|TRBV19|TRBD1|NA
TGTGCCAGTAACCGGGACAGGGGAAGTCATGGCAATCAGCCCCAGCATTTT
CASNRDRGSHGNQPQHF